This TCR beta chain was captured by sequencing in a study of blood T cell repertoires in COVID-19. For the study at large: Spain, Italy and the United States supplied samples that represented acute and convalescent COVID-19.

Clinical history reported by participants formed the basis on which cohorts were assigned. Source study methods: Nucleated cell number was recorded as an estimate derived from reference gene primer amplification. Clones were read by immunoSEQ multiplex PCR, and TCRdb kept only the in-frame ones, dropping some. Clonal size and the V and J genes are those of that table, whereas D and trimming came from the DNA. The repertoire holds just over 300,000 clones, with roughly 89% as singletons. Trimming removed 5 bases from V and 4 bases from J, with 23 bases in between. CDR1 is LNHDA, CDR2 SQIVND, per germline (reference sequence). The CDR3 totals 18 residues.

The gene calls are TRBV19 and TRBJ2-2, with a tentative D call TRBD1 (5 bases). Sequenced material: PBMCs or T cells enriched from blood (not recorded which). The clonotype was recovered from a young woman with acute COVID-19. The CDR3 DNA follows: TGTGCCAGTAGTTTCTCTATAGGACGTACAGGTCCCACCGGGGAGCTGTTTTTT. It is translated as CASSFSIGRTGPTGELFF.